This T cell receptor beta chain was retrieved from a study of T-cell reconstitution after alpha-beta-depleted transplantation in children. Study outcomes and limitations: Where some patients showed high TCRbeta diversity at day 60, it came from recipient T cells and thymic progenitors that had survived. When one year had passed after transplant, most T-cell counts and diversity came from newly produced T cells.

V was clipped by 4 bases and J by 4 bases, with 10 bases between them. The CDR3 runs to 14 residues. The germline CDR1 and CDR2 sequences are ENHRY and SYGVKD. Unique molecular identifiers were incorporated into the prepared TCRbeta library. TCRdb redid the calling of the PCR reads with MiXCR, one entry per CDR3 protein. The sample holds a few hundred thousand distinct CDR3 sequences, about 7.3% seen once. This clonotype came up many times. What it recognizes is unknown. The receptor's source is a female patient between 2 and 15 years old who had a stem cell transplant for Fanconi anemia, so the T cells may come from the graft donor. The chain is built from TRBV10-3 and TRBJ2-2; no clear D gene. The sample here was peripheral blood, taken 360 days after TCRalphabeta/CD19-depleted stem cell transplant. The CDR3 loop reads CAISAGRSTGELFF. DNA for the CDR3: TGTGCCATCAGTGCTGGACGGAGCACCGGGGAGCTGTTTTTT.